These T cell receptor beta chains were read from a single sample in a study of blood T cell repertoires in COVID-19. Generated by immunoSEQ multiplex PCR, the TCRdb table keeps only in-frame clones and is missing some. The table shows 150,000 to 200,000 clones, with around 80% occurring only once. The sample was peripheral blood. These receptors came from a man aged 50-59 years who had recovered from COVID-19. Each CDR3 is given with its conserved first and last residue. Each record gives: J gene, V gene, CDR3 protein.

TRBJ1-2 TRBV18 CASSPPGQGLLGYGYTF
TRBJ2-3 TRBV5-1 CASSLLAGAVDTQYF
TRBJ1-1 TRBV2 CASLAEAFF
TRBJ1-5 TRBV7-8 CASSPRQGGQPQHF
TRBJ2-3 TRBV4-2 CASSHIDTDTQYF
TRBJ2-5 TRBV2 CASSVERGNQETQYF
TRBJ1-1 TRBV29-1 CSVRTGGTEAFF
TRBJ1-3 TRBV5-5 CASSFRDRGLSSGNTIYF
TRBJ1-4 TRBV6-6 CASSLQGHGTNEKLFF
TRBJ2-2 TRBV7-7 CASSLESGQGNTGELFF
TRBJ2-5 TRBV3-1/TRBV3-2 CASSQDPVFQETQYF
TRBJ1-4 TRBV6-2/TRBV6-3 CASSYPTASNEKLFF
TRBJ2-7 TRBV29-1 CSITGTGNEQYF
TRBJ2-7 TRBV18 CASSPGTSGSYEQYF
TRBJ2-7 TRBV30 CAWSVEREVHEQYF
TRBJ2-1 TRBV20-1 CSASGPSDEQFF
TRBJ2-7 TRBV10-2 CASSESGRGEQYF
TRBJ1-1 TRBV2 CASGLRNTEAFF
TRBJ1-6 TRBV19 CASRSQGVGPLHF
TRBJ1-1 TRBV29-1 CSVEGAGGPNTEAFF
TRBJ2-1 TRBV5-4 CASSLDSGGPHNEQFF
TRBJ2-2 TRBV7-3 CASSLTGTSGSRAGELFF
TRBJ2-7 TRBV27 CASSRLGPQDLQYF
TRBJ2-7 TRBV5-6 CASSSQGFYEQYF
TRBJ2-3 TRBV4-1 CASSQREGTDTQYF
TRBJ2-7 TRBV7-3 CASSLIAGGFLEQYF
TRBJ1-2 TRBV6-2/TRBV6-3 CASSPGPVGYTF
TRBJ1-2 TRBV6-5 CASSYTLEDGYTF
TRBJ1-2 TRBV18 CASSPPTGRNGYTF